Detailed here is one T cell receptor beta chain. What it binds is not known. Distinct nucleotide sequences in the sample also encode this CDR3. Germline V lookup: CDR1 ENHRY, CDR2 SYGVKD. CDR3 size: 13 residues. V dropped 4 bases and J dropped 1 base, with 7 bases sitting between them. This specimen comes from a study of shared clonotypes between healthy human individuals. The protocol was immunoSEQ multiplex PCR, while the TCRdb copy is restricted to in-frame clones and leaves out a portion. The table includes approximately 2.4 million clones, about 94% detected once. Study results and caveats: Researchers sampled blood only, noting tissue repertoires likely differ. Clonotype sharing across donors was expected to vary with sequencing depth.

The chain has TRBV10-3 and TRBJ1-1, with D tentatively TRBD1 (6 bases). What was sequenced was naive CD4+ T cells sorted from blood. The subset denotes: CD45RA+ positively selected. The TCR comes from a young man in good health. The CDR3 loop reads CAISAGENTEAFF. The CDR3 DNA is TGTGCCATCAGTGCAGGGGAGAACACTGAAGCTTTCTTT.